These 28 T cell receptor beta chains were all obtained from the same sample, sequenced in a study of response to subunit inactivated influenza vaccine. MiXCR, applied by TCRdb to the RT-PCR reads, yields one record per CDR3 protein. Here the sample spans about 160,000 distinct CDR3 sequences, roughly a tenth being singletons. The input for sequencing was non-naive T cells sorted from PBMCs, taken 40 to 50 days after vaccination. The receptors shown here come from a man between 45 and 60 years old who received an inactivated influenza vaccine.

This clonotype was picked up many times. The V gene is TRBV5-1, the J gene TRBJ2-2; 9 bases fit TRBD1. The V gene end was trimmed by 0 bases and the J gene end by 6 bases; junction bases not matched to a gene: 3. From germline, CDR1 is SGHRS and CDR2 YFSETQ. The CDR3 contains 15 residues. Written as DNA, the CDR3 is TGCGCCAGCAGCTTGGCTACAGGGGGCTCCGGGGAGCTGTTTTTT. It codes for CASSLATGGSGELFF.

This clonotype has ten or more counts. The CDR3 DNA follows: TGTGCCAGCAGCTTAGTCGGGACAGGAAACACCGGGGAGCTGTTTTTT. This codes for CASSLVGTGNTGELFF. The chain couples TRBV7-2 to TRBJ2-2; the match to TRBD1 covers 8 bases. J gave up 2 bases and V 1 base, and 3 bases lay outside the gene matches. The CDR3 extends over 16 amino acids. Germline values: CDR1 SGHTA, CDR2 FQGNSA.

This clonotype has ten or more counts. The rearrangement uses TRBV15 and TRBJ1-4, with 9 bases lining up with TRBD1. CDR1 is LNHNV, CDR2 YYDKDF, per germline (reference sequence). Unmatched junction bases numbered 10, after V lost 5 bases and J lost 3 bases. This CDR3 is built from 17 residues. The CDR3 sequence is CATSRDRVLSANEKLFF. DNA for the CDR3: TGTGCCACCAGCCGGGACAGGGTTTTGTCGGCTAATGAAAAACTGTTTTTT. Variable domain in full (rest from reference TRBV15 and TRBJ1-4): DAMVIQNPRYQVTQFGKPVTLSCSQTLNHNVMYWYQQKSSQAPKLLFHYYDKDFNNEADTPDNFQSRRPNTSFCFLDIRSPGLGDTAMYLCATSRDRVLSANEKLFFGSGTQLSVL.

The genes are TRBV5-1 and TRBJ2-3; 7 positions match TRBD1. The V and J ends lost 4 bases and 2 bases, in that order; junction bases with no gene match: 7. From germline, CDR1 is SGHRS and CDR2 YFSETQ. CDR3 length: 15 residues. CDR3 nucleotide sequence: TGCGCCAGCAGCCTTTCGGGACAGCCCACAGATACGCAGTATTTT. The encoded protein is CASSLSGQPTDTQYF.

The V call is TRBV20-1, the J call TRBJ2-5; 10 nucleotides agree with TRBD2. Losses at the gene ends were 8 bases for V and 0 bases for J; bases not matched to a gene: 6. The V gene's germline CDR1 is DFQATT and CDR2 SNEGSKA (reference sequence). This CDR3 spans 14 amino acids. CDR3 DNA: TGCAGTTACCTAGCGGGGGCCAACCAAGAGACCCAGTACTTC. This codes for CSYLAGANQETQYF.

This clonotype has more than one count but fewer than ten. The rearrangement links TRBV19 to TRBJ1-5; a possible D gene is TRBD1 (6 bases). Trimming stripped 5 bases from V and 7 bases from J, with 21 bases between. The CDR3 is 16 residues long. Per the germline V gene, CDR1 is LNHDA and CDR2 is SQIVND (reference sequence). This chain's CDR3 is CASSPLTGSRQQPQHF. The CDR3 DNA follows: TGTGCCAGTAGTCCCCTGACAGGATCACGACAGCAGCCCCAGCATTTT.

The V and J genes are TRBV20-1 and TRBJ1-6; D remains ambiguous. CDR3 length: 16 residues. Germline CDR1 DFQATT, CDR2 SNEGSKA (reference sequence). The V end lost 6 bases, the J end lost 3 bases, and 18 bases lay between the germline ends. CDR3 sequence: CSARSDTWNYNSPLHF. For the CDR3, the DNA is TGCAGTGCGAGATCAGACACTTGGAACTATAATTCACCCCTCCACTTT.

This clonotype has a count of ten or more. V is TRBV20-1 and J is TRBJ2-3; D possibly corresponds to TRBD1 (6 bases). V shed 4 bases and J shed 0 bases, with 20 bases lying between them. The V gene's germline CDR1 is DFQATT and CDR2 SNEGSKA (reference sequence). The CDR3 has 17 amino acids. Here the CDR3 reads CSAIPTTGKGSTDTQYF. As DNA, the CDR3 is TGCAGTGCTATCCCAACCACAGGGAAGGGAAGCACAGATACGCAGTATTTT.

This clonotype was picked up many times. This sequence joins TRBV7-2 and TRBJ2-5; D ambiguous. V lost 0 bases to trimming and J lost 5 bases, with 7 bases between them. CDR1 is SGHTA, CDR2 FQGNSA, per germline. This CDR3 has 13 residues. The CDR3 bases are TGTGCCAGCAGCTTAGCGCTATGGGAGACCCAGTACTTC. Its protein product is CASSLALWETQYF. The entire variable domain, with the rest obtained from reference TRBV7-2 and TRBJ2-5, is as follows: GAGVSQSPSNKVTEKGKDVELRCDPISGHTALYWYRQSLGQGLEFLIYFQGNSAPDKSGLPSDRFSAERTGGSVSTLTIQRTQQEDSAVYLCASSLALWETQYFGPGTRLLVL.

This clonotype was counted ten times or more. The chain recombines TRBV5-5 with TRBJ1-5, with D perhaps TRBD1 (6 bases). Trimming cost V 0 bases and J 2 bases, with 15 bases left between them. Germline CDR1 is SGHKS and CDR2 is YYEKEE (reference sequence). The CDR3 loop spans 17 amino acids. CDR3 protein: CASSLAAGRGGNQPQHF. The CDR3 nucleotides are TGTGCCAGCAGCTTGGCCGCGGGCAGGGGTGGCAATCAGCCCCAGCATTTT.

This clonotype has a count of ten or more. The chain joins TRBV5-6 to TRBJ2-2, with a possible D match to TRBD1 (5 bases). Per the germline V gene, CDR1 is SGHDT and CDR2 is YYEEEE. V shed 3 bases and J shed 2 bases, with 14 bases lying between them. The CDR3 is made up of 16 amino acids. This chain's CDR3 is CASSWQGGSNTGELFF. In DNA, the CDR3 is TGTGCCAGCAGCTGGCAGGGCGGTAGTAACACCGGGGAGCTGTTTTTT.

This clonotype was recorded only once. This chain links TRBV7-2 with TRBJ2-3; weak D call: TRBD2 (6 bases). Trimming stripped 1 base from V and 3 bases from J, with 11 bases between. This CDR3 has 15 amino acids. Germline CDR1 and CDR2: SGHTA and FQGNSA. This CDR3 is CASSLGGVGTDTQYF. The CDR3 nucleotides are TGTGCCAGCAGCTTAGGGGGGGTCGGAACAGATACGCAGTATTTT.

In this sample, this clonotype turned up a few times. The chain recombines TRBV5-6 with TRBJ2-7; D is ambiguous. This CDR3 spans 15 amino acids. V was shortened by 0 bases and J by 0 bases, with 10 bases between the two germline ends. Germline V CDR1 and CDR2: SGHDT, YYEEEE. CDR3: CASSLALGNSYEQYF. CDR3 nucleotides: TGTGCCAGCAGCTTGGCCCTAGGGAACTCCTACGAGCAGTACTTC.

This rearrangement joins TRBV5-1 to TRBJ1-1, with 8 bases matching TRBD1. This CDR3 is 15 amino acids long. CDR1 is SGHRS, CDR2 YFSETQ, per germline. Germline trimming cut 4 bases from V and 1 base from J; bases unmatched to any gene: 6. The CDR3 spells CASSKGDRGNTEAFF. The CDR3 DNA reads TGCGCCAGCAGCAAAGGCGACAGGGGGAACACTGAAGCTTTCTTT.

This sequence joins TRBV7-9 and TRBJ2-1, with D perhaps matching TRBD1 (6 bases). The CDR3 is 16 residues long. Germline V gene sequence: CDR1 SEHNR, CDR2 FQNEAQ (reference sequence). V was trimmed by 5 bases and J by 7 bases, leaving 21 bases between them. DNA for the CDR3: TGTGCCAGCAGCCTTACCGCGTCAGGGGTTTCTAATGAGCAGTTCTTC. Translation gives CASSLTASGVSNEQFF.

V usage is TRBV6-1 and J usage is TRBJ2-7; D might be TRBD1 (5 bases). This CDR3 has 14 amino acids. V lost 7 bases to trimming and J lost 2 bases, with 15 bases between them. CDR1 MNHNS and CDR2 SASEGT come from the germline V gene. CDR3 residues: CASTQYQGPYEQYF. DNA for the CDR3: TGTGCCAGCACCCAATACCAGGGTCCCTACGAGCAGTACTTC.

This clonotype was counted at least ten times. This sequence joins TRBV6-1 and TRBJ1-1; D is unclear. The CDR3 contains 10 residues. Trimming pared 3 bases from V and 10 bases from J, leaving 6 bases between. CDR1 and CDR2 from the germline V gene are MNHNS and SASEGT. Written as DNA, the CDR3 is TGTGCCAGCAGTGATACGGTAGCTTTCTTT. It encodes CASSDTVAFF.

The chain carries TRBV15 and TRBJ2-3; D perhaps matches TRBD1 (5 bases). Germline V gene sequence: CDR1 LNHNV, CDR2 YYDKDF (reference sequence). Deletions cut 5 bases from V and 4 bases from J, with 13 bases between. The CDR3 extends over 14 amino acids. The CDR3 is CATSPRYRPDTQYF. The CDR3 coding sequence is TGTGCCACCAGCCCCCGTTACAGGCCAGATACGCAGTATTTT.

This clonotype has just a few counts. CDR3 amino acids: CAGSAGANVLTF. CDR3 bases: TGTGCCGGATCAGCGGGGGCCAACGTCCTGACTTTC. V usage is TRBV5-3 and J usage is TRBJ2-6; no clear D gene. TRBV5-3 has ORF status, its function being uncertain. V was pared by 10 bases and J by 4 bases, with 9 bases between. The CDR3 runs to 12 residues.

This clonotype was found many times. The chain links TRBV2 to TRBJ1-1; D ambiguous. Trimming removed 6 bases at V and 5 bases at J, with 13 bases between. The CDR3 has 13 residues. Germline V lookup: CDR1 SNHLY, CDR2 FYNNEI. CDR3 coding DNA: TGTGCCAGCAGGGCCGGAGGGTATACTGAAGCTTTCTTT. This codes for CASRAGGYTEAFF.

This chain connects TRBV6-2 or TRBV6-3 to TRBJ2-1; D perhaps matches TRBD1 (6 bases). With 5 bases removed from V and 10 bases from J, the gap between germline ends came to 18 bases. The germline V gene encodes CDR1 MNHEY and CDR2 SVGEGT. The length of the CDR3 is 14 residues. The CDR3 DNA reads TGTGCCAGCAGTCCCACCGCCGGGACAAGCGAGCAGTTCTTC. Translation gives CASSPTAGTSEQFF.

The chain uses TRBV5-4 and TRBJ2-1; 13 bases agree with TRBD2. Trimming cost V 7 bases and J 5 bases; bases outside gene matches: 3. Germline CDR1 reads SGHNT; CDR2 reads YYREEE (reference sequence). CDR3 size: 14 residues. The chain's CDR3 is CASRGTSGNNEQFF. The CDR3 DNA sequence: TGTGCCAGCCGCGGGACTAGCGGGAACAATGAGCAGTTCTTC.

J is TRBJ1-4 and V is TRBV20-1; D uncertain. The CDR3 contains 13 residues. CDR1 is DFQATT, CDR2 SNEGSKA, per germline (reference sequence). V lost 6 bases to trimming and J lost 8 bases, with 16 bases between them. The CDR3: CSAQGPVEEKLFF. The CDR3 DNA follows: TGCAGTGCCCAAGGCCCAGTCGAGGAAAAACTGTTTTTT.

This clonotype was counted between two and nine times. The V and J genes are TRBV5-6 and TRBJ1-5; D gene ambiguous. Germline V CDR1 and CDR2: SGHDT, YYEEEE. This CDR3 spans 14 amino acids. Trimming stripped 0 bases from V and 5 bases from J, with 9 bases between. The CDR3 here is CASSLAGRHQPQHF. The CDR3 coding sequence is TGTGCCAGCAGCTTGGCCGGGAGACATCAGCCCCAGCATTTT.

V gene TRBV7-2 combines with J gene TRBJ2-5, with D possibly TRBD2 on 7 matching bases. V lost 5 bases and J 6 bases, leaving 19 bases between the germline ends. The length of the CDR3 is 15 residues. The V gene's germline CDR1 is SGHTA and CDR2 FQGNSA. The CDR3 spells CASSAGAGGGKTQYF. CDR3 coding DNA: TGTGCCAGCAGCGCGGGGGCCGGCGGGGGAAAGACCCAGTACTTC.

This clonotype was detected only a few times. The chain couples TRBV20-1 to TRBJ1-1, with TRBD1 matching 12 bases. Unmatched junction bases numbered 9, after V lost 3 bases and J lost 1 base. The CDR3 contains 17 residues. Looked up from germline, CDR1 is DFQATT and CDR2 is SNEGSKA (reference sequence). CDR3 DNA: TGCAGTGCTAGGGAACCCGGGACAGGGGGCAGGAACACTGAAGCTTTCTTT. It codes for CSAREPGTGGRNTEAFF.

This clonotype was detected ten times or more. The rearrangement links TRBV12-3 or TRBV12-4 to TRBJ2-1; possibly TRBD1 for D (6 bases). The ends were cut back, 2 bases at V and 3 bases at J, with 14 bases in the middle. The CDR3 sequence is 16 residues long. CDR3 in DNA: TGTGCCAGCAGTTTAAGGGTCGGGACATTCTACAATGAGCAGTTCTTC. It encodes CASSLRVGTFYNEQFF.

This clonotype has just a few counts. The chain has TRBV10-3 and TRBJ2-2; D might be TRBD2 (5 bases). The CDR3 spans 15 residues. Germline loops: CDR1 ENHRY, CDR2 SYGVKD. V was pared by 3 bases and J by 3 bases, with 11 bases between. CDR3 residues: CAISDPGVDTGELFF. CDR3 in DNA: TGTGCCATCAGTGATCCCGGGGTCGACACCGGGGAGCTGTTTTTT.